This T cell receptor (beta chain) was captured by sequencing in a study of sequential checkpoint blockade in melanoma. Study at large: Maintenance nivolumab came after either treatment sequence.

The CDR3 consists of 13 residues. Losses at the gene ends were 5 bases for V and 4 bases for J; bases not matched to a gene: 3. Germline-derived CDR1 and CDR2 are SQVTM and ANQGSEA. Indicated treatment: randomized to nivolumab then ipilimumab (arm A) or the reverse (arm B). No patient had prior DNA-damaging chemotherapy. Live CD3+CD8+ CD19− CD56− cells were sorted from PBMCs. Measured with immunoSEQ multiplex PCR; TCRdb has only the in-frame clones, and not every one. Of more than 5,000 clones listed, roughly 52% are singletons. The sequence came from a human donor with melanoma. Here the sequenced sample was CD8+ T cells sorted from blood (inferred from file names), taken from a patient given nivolumab and ipilimumab in sequence. The rearrangement uses TRBV29-1 and TRBJ2-1, with 9 bases that match TRBD2. In DNA, the CDR3 is TGCAGCGTTTTAGCGGGGGAGTACAATGAGCAGTTCTTC. Amino acids: CSVLAGEYNEQFF.